The text below deals with one TCR beta chain. Its cognate antigen has yet to be identified. One base away there is no much larger clone; base qualities are not given. Sequencing took place on an Illumina NovaSeq 6000. Using 5'RACE with constant-segment primers, TCRalpha and TCRbeta cDNA libraries were constructed, with sample barcodes and unique molecular identifiers added in the process. Trizol reagent was used to extract RNA from every sample. The libraries were amplified in two PCR steps, and the second step added a second sample barcode and Illumina TruSeq adapters. Sequencing of the libraries was done on an Illumina NovaSeq, producing 2 x 150 bp paired-end reads. The authors processed their data as follows. Demultiplexing of reads and collapsing into UMI-guided consensus sequences were performed with migec v1.2.7. Using mixcr v2.1.11, UMI consensuses were aligned to TRA and TRB V and J templates and then assembled into clonotypes. A clonotype was counted as expanded or contracted only when both edgeR and NoisET called the clonotype significant, with the noise models trained on biological replicates. edgeR calls used a false discovery rate-adjusted p below 0.01 and a log2 fold-change threshold of 1. PCA with hierarchical clustering of max-normalized trajectories of the 1000 most abundant clonotypes was used as exploratory dynamics analysis. Each responding clone was given a CD4 or CD8 phenotype based on the CD4+ and CD8+ repertoires, which had been sequenced separately. TCRdb trimmed the raw reads at Q25, called clones with MiXCR and kept productive beta chains. Rows with a matching CDR3 protein are joined into one entry that keeps the most common DNA and genes. TCRdb, rather than the study authors, made the V and J calls. Across this sample there are 450,000 or so distinct CDR3 sequences, with 20% to 25% seen only once. Clones ranked in the top ten supply around 12% of the sample.

Ficoll-Paque density gradient centrifugation was used to isolate PBMCs. The entry originates in a study of T-cell memory formation after mild COVID-19 (dated by TCRdb to the early 2020s). At the level of the whole study: TCR sequence clusters from the two donors were largely donor specific. In two donors, T-cell clones that expanded and contracted after mild COVID-19 were tracked by sequencing TCRalpha and TCRbeta repertoires over time. Two young, previously healthy adult volunteers, one female and one male, were included in the cohort. Broader findings and caveats from the paper: Clones that contracted from day 15 to 85 showed balanced CD4/CD8 phenotypes, whereas a second wave of clones that expanded from day 15 to 37 leaned towards CD4+. Some responding clones were detected in pre-infection memory, which suggested that pre-existing cross-reactive memory T cells had joined the SARS-CoV-2 response. SARS-CoV-2 specificity was not confirmed for the second-wave clones peaking on day 37. Only a couple of mild cases were covered by the study, and larger cohorts that include severe cases with pre-infection samples were considered necessary. Contracting CD4+ clones appeared mostly in the CM and EM memory subsets, whereas CD8+ clones were enriched in EMRA.

Taken from the germline V gene, the CDR1 and CDR2 loops are MNHEY and SVGAGI. The junction shows trimming of 6 bases on V and 5 bases on J, plus 14 bases between the germline ends. From the cysteine up to the phenylalanine, the CDR3 has a length of 13 residues. Of the read, only the CDR3 DNA is kept; its 39 bases are in frame from base 1. The rearrangement combines TRBV6-5 with TRBJ2-7, with TRBD1 perhaps the D gene, on 7 matching bases. The source is an adult woman who had mild COVID-19 (a few samples of this study predate the infection). The sample titles of this study are shuffled in the database, so cell type and time point are left out; the donor was told from shared clones. The sequenced sample consisted of PBMCs or a T cell subset sorted from them (not recorded which). The nucleotide sequence is TGTGCCAGCAGGGCAGGGGGGTCTGACGAGCAGTACTTC. Translated, it gives CASRAGGSDEQYF.